These 30 T cell receptor beta chains share one sample of origin, sequenced in a study of CD8 T cells in ankylosing spondylitis. Notes on the study in general: One TCR beta motif, made up of 7 or 8 highly homologous variants, appeared characteristic of ankylosing spondylitis blood.

A single record per CDR3 protein comes from TCRdb applying MiXCR to the 5' RACE reads. The repertoire has approximately 540,000 distinct CDR3 sequences, roughly 13% of them found once; the top ten carry approximately 6.2%. Their antigen targets remain unknown. What was sequenced was blood, either unsorted or a sorted T cell fraction (not recorded which). The receptor source for this set is a male donor with ankylosing spondylitis.

The chain employs TRBV4-1 and TRBJ1-2; D is ambiguous. The CDR3 spans 12 residues. Germline assignment: CDR1 MGHRA and CDR2 YSYEKL. V lost 2 bases and J 5 bases, leaving 6 bases between the germline ends. CDR3 amino acids: CASSQNDYGYTF. DNA of the CDR3: TGCGCCAGCAGCCAAAACGATTATGGCTACACCTTC.

This clonotype came up a few times. The chain links TRBV7-8 to TRBJ1-4, with D possibly matching TRBD1 (5 bases). The V gene's germline CDR1 is SGHVS and CDR2 FQNEAQ. Trimming removed 6 bases at V and 5 bases at J, with 10 bases between. CDR3 length: 13 amino acids. The CDR3, as DNA: TGTGCCAGCAGGAGGGACGGGAATGAAAAACTGTTTTTT. Residues: CASRRDGNEKLFF.

This clonotype was observed a few times. The chain's CDR3 is CASSVGTDQETQYF. The CDR3 DNA reads as TGTGCCAGCAGCGTCGGGACAGACCAAGAGACCCAGTACTTC. The V and J genes are TRBV7-2 and TRBJ2-5; 7 bases agree with TRBD1. V shed 5 bases, J shed 0 bases, and the junction held 3 bases outside the gene matches. The CDR3 runs 14 residues. Germline CDR1 is SGHTA and CDR2 is FQGNSA.

The genes are TRBV10-2 and TRBJ2-1, with D perhaps TRBD2 (6 bases). This CDR3 is 13 amino acids long. The V gene's germline CDR1 is WSHSY and CDR2 SAAADI. Trimming cost V 4 bases and J 9 bases, with 13 bases left between them. The CDR3, as DNA: TGCGCCAGCAGTGGGCGGGAAGGAGGTGAGCAGTTCTTC. Translated: CASSGREGGEQFF.

This clonotype was counted ten times or more. The V gene is TRBV12-3 or TRBV12-4, the J gene TRBJ2-1, with unresolved D. Trimming removed 6 bases from V and 0 bases from J, with 12 bases in between. CDR3 length: 15 amino acids. The CDR3 loop is CASSPSVSSYNEQFF. CDR3 in DNA: TGTGCCAGCAGCCCTTCGGTAAGCTCCTACAATGAGCAGTTCTTC.

This clonotype was detected ten times or more. The rearrangement links TRBV11-2 to TRBJ2-1; D remains unclear. The V end lost 1 base, the J end lost 8 bases, and 15 bases lay between the germline ends. CDR3 length: 15 amino acids. The V gene's germline CDR1 is SGHAT and CDR2 FQNNGV. CDR3 in DNA: TGTGCCAGCAGCTTAGCGGGTCCCGGGTATTATGAGCAGTTCTTC. It codes for CASSLAGPGYYEQFF. Drawing the rest from reference TRBV11-2 and TRBJ2-1, the complete variable domain is EAGVAQSPRYKIIEKRQSVAFWCNPISGHATLYWYQQILGQGPKLLIQFQNNGVVDDSQLPKDRFSAERLKGVDSTLKIQPAKLEDSAVYLCASSLAGPGYYEQFFGPGTRLTVL.

This clonotype appeared a few times. The chain uses TRBV7-9 and TRBJ2-5, with 7 bases that match TRBD1. The germline CDR1 and CDR2 sequences are SEHNR and FQNEAQ (reference sequence). The junction had 4 bases not matched to a gene; V was cut back by 5 bases and J by 1 base. The CDR3 consists of 14 residues. CDR3 loop: CASSPWDSQETQYF. The CDR3 bases are TGTGCCAGCAGCCCCTGGGACAGCCAAGAGACCCAGTACTTC.

The V gene is TRBV7-9, the J gene TRBJ2-7, with 7 positions matching TRBD2. This CDR3 has 14 residues. Per the germline V gene, CDR1 is SEHNR and CDR2 is FQNEAQ (reference sequence). Germline trimming cut 4 bases from V and 3 bases from J; bases unmatched to any gene: 6. The CDR3 spells CASSSQTSSYEQYV. For the CDR3, the DNA is TGTGCCAGCAGCTCGCAGACTAGCAGCTACGAGCAGTACGTC.

The table lists this clonotype with a few counts. One end of the junction does not line up with germline, which may come from a read error. This sequence joins TRBV18 and TRBJ1-4, with D unresolved. The CDR3 consists of 14 residues. Germline V gene sequence: CDR1 KGHSH, CDR2 LQKENI. This CDR3 reads CASSLPDAPYEFKF. The CDR3 coding sequence is TGTGCCAGCTCACTACCAGACGCCCCTTACGAATTTAAATTT.

The chain combines TRBV7-9 with TRBJ2-3; a weak D match, TRBD2 (6 bases). Trimming cost V 5 bases and J 2 bases, with 17 bases left between them. Germline assignment: CDR1 SEHNR and CDR2 FQNEAQ (reference sequence). The CDR3 spans 16 residues. The CDR3 reads CASSPVPGLATDTQYF. The CDR3 DNA is TGTGCCAGCAGCCCAGTTCCGGGACTTGCCACAGATACGCAGTATTTT.

This clonotype was counted a few times. V and J are TRBV5-1 and TRBJ2-1, with a possible D match to TRBD1 (6 bases). CDR3 length: 16 residues. Trimming cost V 4 bases and J 5 bases, with 19 bases left between them. Germline CDR1 reads SGHRS; CDR2 reads YFSETQ. CDR3 loop: CASSAIPGTKNNEQFF. CDR3 DNA sequence: TGCGCCAGCAGCGCGATTCCCGGGACAAAGAACAATGAGCAGTTCTTC.

CDR3 loop: CASQKMATSNQPQHF. The CDR3 DNA follows: TGTGCCAGCCAAAAAATGGCTACGAGCAATCAGCCCCAGCATTTT. The chain is built from TRBV7-2 and TRBJ1-5; D not resolved. The germline CDR1 and CDR2 sequences are SGHTA and FQGNSA. V was cut by 8 bases and J by 1 base, with 15 bases left in between. The CDR3 spans 15 residues.

This sequence joins TRBV20-1 and TRBJ2-7; 9 positions agree with TRBD1. The CDR3 consists of 15 residues. J gave up 7 bases and V 0 bases, and 10 bases lay outside the gene matches. CDR1 is DFQATT, CDR2 SNEGSKA, per germline (reference sequence). The CDR3 DNA sequence: TGCAGTGCTAGAGATTTTGGGACAGGGCGTGAGGAGCAGTACTTC. Translating gives CSARDFGTGREEQYF.

The V and J genes are TRBV7-2 and TRBJ1-2; tentative D call: TRBD1 (6 bases). Germline V gene data show CDR1 as SGHTA and CDR2 as FQGNSA. The CDR3 contains 12 residues. Trimming stripped 3 bases from V and 7 bases from J, with 9 bases between. The CDR3 nucleotides read TGTGCCAGCAGCTTTGGACAGCTTGGCTACACCTTC. The encoded protein is CASSFGQLGYTF.

This clonotype showed up just a few times. This sequence joins TRBV27 and TRBJ2-7; TRBD2 matches 8 bases. Trimming removed 6 bases from V and 0 bases from J; junction bases left unmatched: 4. CDR3 length equals 14 residues. The germline CDR1 and CDR2 sequences are MNHEY and SMNVEV (reference sequence). For the CDR3, the DNA is TGTGCCAGCAGGACTAGCGCAGTCTCCTACGAGCAGTACTTC. Protein product: CASRTSAVSYEQYF.

This clonotype was recorded a few times. The chain has TRBV5-1 and TRBJ1-1, with 10 bases aligning to TRBD1. V lost 3 bases and J lost 8; bases outside the gene matches: 10. This CDR3 has 15 amino acids. Germline V lookup: CDR1 SGHRS, CDR2 YFSETQ. CDR3 DNA sequence: TGCGCCAGCAGCTGGGAAGACAGGGGGCAAGGGGAAGCTTTCTTT. Translation: CASSWEDRGQGEAFF.

J is TRBJ2-7 and V is TRBV5-1; 10 nucleotides match TRBD1. The CDR3 runs 17 residues. The germline gives CDR1 SGHRS, CDR2 YFSETQ. J gave up 1 base and V 0 bases, and 7 bases lay outside the gene matches. CDR3 loop: CASSLVPSDRGSYEQYF. CDR3 nucleotide sequence: TGCGCCAGCAGCTTGGTCCCATCGGACAGGGGGTCCTACGAGCAGTACTTC.

The table lists this clonotype with a few counts. The chain joins TRBV5-1 to TRBJ2-1; possibly TRBD2 for D (5 bases). Germline loops: CDR1 SGHRS, CDR2 YFSETQ. This CDR3 contains 15 residues. Trimming pared 0 bases from V and 8 bases from J, leaving 15 bases between. CDR3 sequence reads: CASSLGITDGDEQFF. CDR3 sequence (DNA): TGCGCCAGCAGCTTGGGGATAACCGACGGGGATGAGCAGTTCTTC.

This clonotype was found a few times. The CDR3 region is CASSPPGGAQTFF. The CDR3 nucleotides are TGTGCCAGCTCACCTCCCGGGGGGGCGCAGACTTTCTTT. J is TRBJ1-1 and V is TRBV18; D perhaps matches TRBD1 (6 bases). Germline V CDR1 and CDR2: KGHSH, LQKENI. Trimming shortened V by 3 bases and J by 12 bases, and 17 bases separated the two germline ends. The CDR3 has 13 residues. Full variable domain (outside the CDR3, taken from reference TRBV18 and TRBJ1-1): NAGVMQNPRHLVRRRGQEARLRCSPMKGHSHVYWYRQLPEEGLKFMVYLQKENIIDESGMPKERFSAEFPKEGPSILRIQQVVRGDSAAYFCASSPPGGAQTFFGQGTRLTVV.

This clonotype has more than one count but fewer than ten. V usage is TRBV11-2 and J usage is TRBJ1-4; D is undetermined. CDR1 and CDR2 from the germline V gene are SGHAT and FQNNGV. The length of the CDR3 is 13 residues. V was trimmed by 3 bases and J by 6 bases, leaving 8 bases between them. The CDR3 region is CASSLVLDEKLFF. The CDR3 region has the DNA TGTGCCAGCAGCTTGGTCTTGGATGAAAAACTGTTTTTT.

Only one count was recorded for this clonotype. The chain has TRBV7-8 and TRBJ2-7, with D unresolved. CDR3 length: 12 residues. The germline V gene has CDR1 SGHVS and CDR2 FQNEAQ. V was pared by 5 bases and J by 2 bases, with 7 bases between. Here the CDR3 DNA reads TGTGCCAGCAGCCCAGTTCCCTACGAGCAGTACTTC. It encodes CASSPVPYEQYF. Looking up the rest from reference TRBV7-8 and TRBJ2-7 gives the full variable domain: GAGVSQSPRYKVAKRGQDVALRCDPISGHVSLFWYQQALGQGPEFLTYFQNEAQLDKSGLPSDRFFAERPEGSVSTLKIQRTQQEDSAVYLCASSPVPYEQYFGPGTRLTVT.

This clonotype was observed at least ten times. V usage is TRBV20-1 and J usage is TRBJ2-3, with 10 nucleotides matching TRBD2. With V trimmed by 6 bases and J by 1 base, 4 bases remained unmatched. Germline assignment: CDR1 DFQATT and CDR2 SNEGSKA (reference sequence). The CDR3 totals 14 residues. Here the CDR3 reads CSANLAGGTDTQYF. CDR3 DNA: TGCAGTGCCAATCTAGCGGGAGGCACAGATACGCAGTATTTT.

This sequence joins TRBV12-3 or TRBV12-4 and TRBJ1-5; 9 bases are a match to TRBD1. This CDR3 has 16 amino acids. The trim removed 6 bases at V and 0 bases at J, leaving 6 bases unmatched. The DNA of the CDR3 is TGTGCCAGCAGGGGACAGGGCGAATATAGCAATCAGCCCCAGCATTTT. Protein sequence: CASRGQGEYSNQPQHF.

This clonotype came up a few times. This chain joins TRBV5-1 and TRBJ1-1, with 10 bases identical to TRBD1. V gave up 4 bases and J gave up 0 bases; unmatched junction bases: 9. Germline lookup yields CDR1 SGHRS and CDR2 YFSETQ. This CDR3 has 17 residues. CDR3 DNA: TGCGCCAGCAGCCTACTAGGACAGGGGGGAATGAACACTGAAGCTTTCTTT. As protein: CASSLLGQGGMNTEAFF. Supplemented by reference TRBV5-1 and TRBJ1-1, the full variable domain reads KAGVTQTPRYLIKTRGQQVTLSCSPISGHRSVSWYQQTPGQGLQFLFEYFSETQRNKGNFPGRFSGRQFSNSRSEMNVSTLELGDSALYLCASSLLGQGGMNTEAFFGQGTRLTVV.

This clonotype came up a few times. The gene calls are TRBV30 and TRBJ2-7; D remains ambiguous. The CDR3 loop spans 12 amino acids. Germline lookup yields CDR1 GTSNPN and CDR2 SVGIG (reference sequence). V was shortened by 2 bases and J by 0 bases, with 5 bases between the two germline ends. CDR3 sequence: CAWSLDSYEQYF. DNA of the CDR3: TGTGCCTGGAGTCTAGACTCCTACGAGCAGTACTTC.

This rearrangement joins TRBV3-1 to TRBJ1-2, with 10 bases that match TRBD1. CDR3 length equals 16 residues. The V segment lost 4 bases and the J segment 8 bases; nucleotides outside the gene matches: 13. Germline V gene lookup returns CDR1 LGHDT and CDR2 YNNKEL (reference sequence). CDR3 nucleotide sequence: TGTGCCAGCAGCCTTTTGCCCACCGGGACAGGGGACGGCTACACCTTC. This codes for CASSLLPTGTGDGYTF.

This clonotype was observed a handful of times. This rearrangement joins TRBV29-1 to TRBJ1-1, with D perhaps TRBD1 (5 bases). Germline values: CDR1 SQVTM, CDR2 ANQGSEA. The V end was cut by 7 bases, the J end by 3 bases, with 15 bases between. The CDR3 length is 13 residues. This chain's CDR3 is CSADSTMDTEAFF. For the CDR3, the DNA is TGCAGCGCCGACAGTACCATGGACACTGAAGCTTTCTTT.

The count of this clonotype is one. V usage is TRBV27 and J usage is TRBJ1-3, with D uncertain. The germline V gene has CDR1 MNHEY and CDR2 SMNVEV (reference sequence). Trimming pared 8 bases from V and 0 bases from J, leaving 20 bases between. The CDR3 spans 17 residues. CDR3 sequence (DNA): TGTGCCAGCGCTAACCCCCCCGGACGGCACTCTGGAAACACCATATATTTT. Residues: CASANPPGRHSGNTIYF.

This clonotype was counted many times. V usage is TRBV12-3 or TRBV12-4 and J usage is TRBJ1-5; D uncertain. This CDR3 is built from 13 residues. The V and J ends lost 2 bases and 4 bases respectively, with 6 bases between them. The CDR3 reads CASSLLPNQPQHF. The CDR3 DNA reads TGTGCCAGCAGTTTATTACCTAATCAGCCCCAGCATTTT.

V and J are TRBV6-2 or TRBV6-3 and TRBJ2-2; D tentatively reads TRBD1 or TRBD2 (5 bases each). V was cut by 5 bases and J by 6 bases, with 19 bases left in between. The germline V gene encodes CDR1 MNHEY and CDR2 SVGEGT. This CDR3 is built from 16 residues. CDR3 region: CASSPLGTAFAGELFF. The CDR3 DNA reads TGTGCCAGCAGTCCGCTAGGGACGGCCTTCGCCGGGGAGCTGTTTTTT.